Each of the 15 T cell receptor beta chains below was sequenced from the same sample in a study of T cells in Graves' hyperthyroidism and ophthalmopathy. TCR beta CDR3 regions were amplified from RNA. First-round RT-PCR targeting the TCR CDR3 was performed with the HTBI primer set. TCRdb re-analysed the multiplex PCR reads in MiXCR, keeping a single row per CDR3 protein. The table records under 800,000 distinct CDR3 sequences, less than 15% of them present only once. Sequencing input: blood. These receptors all stem from a young woman with Graves' hyperthyroidism.

About this clonotype itself: A much larger clone differs from this one at a single base, so this may be a read error. CDR3 residues: CASRPGLAGRDTDTQCF. The CDR3 DNA sequence: TGTGCCAGCAGACCCGGACTAGCGGGACGGGACACAGATACGCAGTGTTTT. The V gene is TRBV7-9, the J gene TRBJ2-3, with 12 bases identical to TRBD2. Germline loops: CDR1 SEHNR, CDR2 FQNEAQ (reference sequence). CDR3 length: 17 residues. Full variable domain (remainder filled in from reference TRBV7-9 and TRBJ2-3): DTGVSQNPRHKITKRGQNVTFRCDPISEHNRLYWYRQTLGQGPEFLTYFQNEAQLEKSRLLSDRFSAERPKGSFSTLEIQRTEQGDSAMYLCASRPGLAGRDTDTQCFGPGTRLTVL.

This clonotype was counted between two and nine times. V and J are TRBV20-1 and TRBJ2-5; D is unclear. This CDR3 contains 14 residues. Trimming stripped 0 bases from V and 4 bases from J, with 12 bases between. CDR1 and CDR2 from the germline V gene are DFQATT and SNEGSKA (reference sequence). The CDR3 bases are TGCAGTGCTAGAGATCGAGTGCCCCCAGAGACCCAGTACTTC. Residues: CSARDRVPPETQYF.

At least ten counts were recorded for this clonotype. The gene calls are TRBV2 and TRBJ1-6, with TRBD1 identical over 7 bases. V shed 6 bases, J shed 10 bases, and the junction held 9 bases outside the gene matches. CDR3 size: 14 residues. The germline gives CDR1 SNHLY, CDR2 FYNNEI. CDR3 region: CASSRQGRDSPLHF. The CDR3 coding sequence is TGTGCCAGCAGCCGACAGGGTAGGGACTCACCCCTCCACTTT.

V usage is TRBV27 and J usage is TRBJ2-7, with 8 bases that match TRBD2. Trimming cost V 9 bases and J 0 bases; bases outside gene matches: 10. The CDR3 length is 15 residues. Looked up from germline, CDR1 is MNHEY and CDR2 is SMNVEV (reference sequence). The CDR3 DNA follows: TGTGCCAGTAGGCTAGCGGGCCTGAGCTCCTACGAGCAGTACTTC. Translation: CASRLAGLSSYEQYF.

This chain uses TRBV7-2 with TRBJ2-7; unclear D gene. Trimming shortened V by 3 bases and J by 4 bases, and 7 bases separated the two germline ends. Germline V gene lookup returns CDR1 SGHTA and CDR2 FQGNSA. The CDR3 extends over 12 amino acids. As DNA, the CDR3 is TGTGCCAGCAGCTTGCTAATTTACGAGCAGTACTTC. Encoded protein: CASSLLIYEQYF.

The rearrangement joins TRBV20-1 to TRBJ1-4, with a weak D call TRBD1 (5 bases). V lost 5 bases and J lost 1, with 17 bases in between. This CDR3 comprises 16 residues. CDR1 and CDR2 from the germline V gene are DFQATT and SNEGSKA (reference sequence). The CDR3 coding sequence is TGCAGTGCTCGTCCCCTAGGGGCTTTAACTAATGAAAAACTGTTTTTT. Amino acid sequence: CSARPLGALTNEKLFF.

In its sample, this clonotype was seen many times. V usage is TRBV2 and J usage is TRBJ2-7; D is possibly TRBD2 (6 bases). Deletions cut 8 bases from V and 4 bases from J, with 18 bases between. The CDR3 spans 14 residues. Germline V lookup: CDR1 SNHLY, CDR2 FYNNEI. The CDR3 nucleotides are TGTGCCAGCCAGAGACTAGACGGGCTTTACGAGCAGTACTTC. It specifies CASQRLDGLYEQYF.

In its sample, this clonotype was seen many times. V is TRBV4-3 and J is TRBJ1-2; TRBD1 matches at 8 bases. V shed 2 bases and J 4 bases; nucleotides not matched to a gene: 6. CDR1 and CDR2 (germline): LGHNA, YSLEER. This CDR3 spans 15 amino acids. Here the CDR3 reads CASSQNTGGSYGYTF. In DNA, the CDR3 is TGCGCCAGCAGCCAAAACACAGGGGGGAGCTATGGCTACACCTTC.

In its sample, this clonotype was seen a few times. At one boundary the junction diverges from the germline segment, which might be a read error. The chain couples TRBV3-1 to TRBJ2-3; a possible D gene is TRBD2 (6 bases). This CDR3 contains 16 residues. CDR1 and CDR2 (germline): LGHDT, YNNKEL (reference sequence). CDR3 region: CASSPLAERSTDTQYF. CDR3 DNA: TGTGCCAGCAGCCCCTTAGCGGAACGGAGCACGGATACGCAGTATTTT.

This clonotype has at least ten counts. V is TRBV12-3 or TRBV12-4 and J is TRBJ1-6, with D hard to call. CDR3 size: 14 residues. V gave up 5 bases and J gave up 9 bases, with 14 bases separating them. The CDR3 loop is CASSPYGDGSPLHF. In DNA form, the CDR3 reads TGTGCCAGCAGTCCCTACGGAGATGGTTCACCCCTCCACTTT.

This clonotype was recorded at least ten times. This chain joins TRBV18 and TRBJ2-7, with D perhaps TRBD2 (5 bases). The germline CDR1 and CDR2 sequences are KGHSH and LQKENI. CDR3 size: 16 residues. Trimming removed 4 bases at V and 4 bases at J, with 20 bases between. CDR3 in DNA: TGTGCCAGCTCACGGATCCCGAAAGCGGCCCTATACGAGCAGTACTTC. Protein: CASSRIPKAALYEQYF.

This clonotype was seen only a few times. The V call is TRBV6-1, the J call TRBJ2-1, with D maybe TRBD1 (6 bases). The CDR3 runs 13 residues. V lost 6 bases to trimming and J lost 10 bases, with 16 bases between them. CDR1 is MNHNS and CDR2 is SASEGT in the germline V gene. CDR3 protein: CASSPTGPIEQFF. The DNA for the CDR3 is TGTGCCAGCAGCCCCACAGGGCCGATCGAGCAGTTCTTC.

The J gene is TRBJ2-5, the V gene TRBV18; 7 bases map to TRBD1. The V gene's germline CDR1 is KGHSH and CDR2 LQKENI. CDR3 length: 20 residues. With 1 base clipped from V and 5 bases from J, the junction kept 22 bases outside the gene matches. The CDR3 loop is CASSPRSKSHGTVSRETQYF. The CDR3, as DNA: TGTGCCAGCTCACCACGGAGTAAGTCTCACGGGACAGTGAGCCGGGAGACCCAGTACTTC.

In its sample, this clonotype was seen many times. The rearrangement links TRBV5-1 to TRBJ1-1; D call uncertain. This CDR3 region has 14 residues. Germline V gene lookup returns CDR1 SGHRS and CDR2 YFSETQ. Trimming took off 0 bases at V and 2 bases at J, with 8 bases between the two ends. The chain's CDR3 is CASSLEVFNTEAFF. DNA of the CDR3: TGCGCCAGCAGCTTGGAAGTCTTCAACACTGAAGCTTTCTTT.

This clonotype was seen many times. The CDR3 DNA sequence: TGTGCCAGCAGCTTAGCGGGCGGGCACACCGGGGAGCTGTTTTTT. It yields the protein CASSLAGGHTGELFF. The chain combines TRBV11-3 with TRBJ2-2, with D tentatively TRBD2 (5 bases). The CDR3 length is 15 residues. With 1 base removed from V and 3 bases from J, the gap between germline ends came to 9 bases. The V gene's germline CDR1 is SGHNT and CDR2 YENEEA.